Below, 10 T cell receptor beta chains from the same sample are listed, as sequenced in a study of shared clonotypes between healthy human individuals (TCRdb year 2020). Receptors were amplified or captured by the immunoSEQ multiplex PCR assay. As stored in TCRdb, this immuneACCESS dataset retains in-frame rearrangements with V and J assigned. A fraction of the clones does not appear; measured against another copy, unresolved V genes explain less than half of the discrepancy, and the remainder lacks a known reason. This sample holds some 2,100,000 clones; under 97% were observed only once. The ten top clones hold roughly 0.13% of the sample. Sequences were obtained from naive CD4+ T cells sorted from blood. The meaning of the sample's cell subset or site label: CD45RA+ positively selected. Receptors originate from a man younger than 35 in good health.

The rearrangement links TRBV28 to TRBJ2-5; D assignment may be TRBD1 or TRBD2 (5 bases each). Germline loops: CDR1 MDHEN, CDR2 SYDVKM. This CDR3 spans 14 amino acids. V was trimmed by 3 bases and J by 7 bases, leaving 15 bases between them. The chain's CDR3 is CASSFVSGRGTQYF. As DNA, the CDR3 is TGTGCCAGCAGTTTCGTGTCAGGGAGAGGGACCCAGTACTTC. Looking up the rest from reference TRBV28 and TRBJ2-5 gives the full variable domain: DVKVTQSSRYLVKRTGEKVFLECVQDMDHENMFWYRQDPGLGLRLIYFSYDVKMKEKGDIPEGYSVSREKKERFSLILESASTNQTSMYLCASSFVSGRGTQYFGPGTRLLVL.

This chain connects TRBV6-5 to TRBJ2-7; D call uncertain. From germline, CDR1 is MNHEY and CDR2 SVGAGI. Trimming removed 6 bases from V and 0 bases from J, with 12 bases in between. CDR3 size: 14 residues. CDR3 nucleotides: TGTGCCAGCAGGCCCGACTGGAGCTCCTACGAGCAGTACTTC. As protein: CASRPDWSSYEQYF.

The rearrangement links TRBV29-1 to TRBJ2-1; 11 bases are shared with TRBD1. CDR1 SQVTM and CDR2 ANQGSEA come from the germline V gene. The trim removed 7 bases at V and 3 bases at J, leaving 11 bases unmatched. The CDR3 spans 16 residues. In DNA form, the CDR3 reads TGCAGCGCGGGGCGAGGGGGACAGGGGGACTACAATGAGCAGTTCTTC. It specifies CSAGRGGQGDYNEQFF.

The chain has TRBV14 and TRBJ2-5; TRBD1 or TRBD2 may be the D gene (5 bases each). The ends were cut back, 5 bases at V and 5 bases at J, with 9 bases in the middle. The length of the CDR3 is 12 residues. Germline-derived CDR1 and CDR2 are SGHDN and FVKESK. CDR3 loop: CASSAGTETQYF. The CDR3 DNA reads TGTGCCAGCAGCGCAGGGACGGAGACCCAGTACTTC.

The chain carries TRBV28 and TRBJ1-5; D may be TRBD1 (5 bases). CDR3 size: 17 residues. Germline V gene data show CDR1 as MDHEN and CDR2 as SYDVKM. The ends were cut back, 5 bases at V and 0 bases at J, with 17 bases in the middle. In DNA, the CDR3 is TGTGCCAGCAGTCTCTCGAGGGCAGGGAATAGCAATCAGCCCCAGCATTTT. Protein sequence: CASSLSRAGNSNQPQHF.

V usage is TRBV6-1 and J usage is TRBJ1-1; 7 bases agree with TRBD1. CDR1 MNHNS and CDR2 SASEGT come from the germline V gene. This CDR3 comprises 13 residues. V lost 6 bases, J lost 1 base, and 2 bases stayed unmatched. CDR3 sequence: CASRGQQNTEAFF. The CDR3, as DNA: TGTGCCAGCAGGGGACAGCAGAACACTGAAGCTTTCTTT.

The chain carries TRBV11-3 and TRBJ1-3, with D maybe TRBD1 (5 bases). The germline V and J ends were trimmed by 5 bases and 9 bases, with 14 bases remaining between them. CDR3 length: 13 amino acids. The V gene's germline CDR1 is SGHNT and CDR2 YENEEA. The CDR3 here is CASSDVPGGTIYF. DNA of the CDR3: TGTGCCAGCAGCGATGTCCCCGGGGGCACCATATATTTT.

V is TRBV5-8 and J is TRBJ2-1, with no clear D. This CDR3 is built from 15 residues. Trimming took 0 bases from V and 0 from J, leaving 7 bases between them. Germline CDR1 is SGHTS and CDR2 is YDEGEE. The CDR3 region is CASSLGYTSYNEQFF. CDR3 DNA sequence: TGTGCCAGCAGCTTGGGGTACACCTCCTACAATGAGCAGTTCTTC.

The chain carries TRBV29-1 and TRBJ2-3; D possibly corresponds to TRBD2 (5 bases). This CDR3 spans 16 amino acids. The V end was cut by 4 bases, the J end by 2 bases, with 19 bases between. Germline V gene lookup returns CDR1 SQVTM and CDR2 ANQGSEA. CDR3 coding DNA: TGCAGCGTTGTTCGTGGAAGCGGCGGAATCACAGATACGCAGTATTTT. This gives the protein CSVVRGSGGITDTQYF.

Turning to this clone: This specimen includes other DNA sequences encoding the same CDR3. The chain recombines TRBV9 with TRBJ1-6, with D possibly matching TRBD1 (5 bases). V was pared by 2 bases and J by 8 bases, with 8 bases between. The CDR3 is 13 amino acids. Germline lookup yields CDR1 SGDLS and CDR2 YYNGEE. CDR3 in DNA: TGTGCCAGCAGCGTCCAGGGAGATTCACCCCTCCACTTT. Amino acid sequence: CASSVQGDSPLHF.